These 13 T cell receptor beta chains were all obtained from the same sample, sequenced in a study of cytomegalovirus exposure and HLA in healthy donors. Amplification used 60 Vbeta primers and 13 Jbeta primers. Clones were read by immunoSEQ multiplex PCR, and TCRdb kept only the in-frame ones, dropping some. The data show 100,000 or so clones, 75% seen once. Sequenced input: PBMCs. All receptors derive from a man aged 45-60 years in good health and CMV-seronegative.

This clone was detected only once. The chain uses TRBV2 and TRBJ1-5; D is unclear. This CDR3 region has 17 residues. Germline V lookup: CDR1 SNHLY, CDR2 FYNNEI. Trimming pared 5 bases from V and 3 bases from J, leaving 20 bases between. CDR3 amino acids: CASSLPPRGINNQPQHF. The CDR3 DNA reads TGTGCCAGCAGTCTCCCTCCTCGAGGAATTAACAATCAGCCCCAGCATTTT.

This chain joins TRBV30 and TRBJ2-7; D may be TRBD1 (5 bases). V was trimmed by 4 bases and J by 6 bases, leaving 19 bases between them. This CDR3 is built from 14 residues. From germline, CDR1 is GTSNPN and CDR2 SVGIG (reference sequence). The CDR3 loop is CAWTLRKGYGEQYF. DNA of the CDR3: TGTGCCTGGACCCTTCGAAAGGGGTACGGCGAGCAGTACTTC.

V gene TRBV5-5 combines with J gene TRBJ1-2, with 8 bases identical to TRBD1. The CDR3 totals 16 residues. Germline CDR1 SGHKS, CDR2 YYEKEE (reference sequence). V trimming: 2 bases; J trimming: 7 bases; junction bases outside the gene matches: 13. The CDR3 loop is CASSLNSDRVPLGYTF. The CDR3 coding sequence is TGTGCCAGCAGCTTAAATTCGGACAGGGTTCCCCTTGGCTACACCTTC. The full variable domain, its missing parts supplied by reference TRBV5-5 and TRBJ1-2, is DAGVTQSPTHLIKTRGQQVTLRCSPISGHKSVSWYQQVLGQGPQFIFQYYEKEERGRGNFPDRFSARQFPNYSSELNVNALLLGDSALYLCASSLNSDRVPLGYTFGSGTRLTVV.

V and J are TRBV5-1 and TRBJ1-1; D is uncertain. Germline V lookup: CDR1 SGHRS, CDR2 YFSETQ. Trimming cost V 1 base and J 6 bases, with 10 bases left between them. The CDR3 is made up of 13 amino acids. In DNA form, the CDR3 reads TGCGCCAGCAGCTTGATTGGCGGGGCTGAAGCTTTCTTT. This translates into CASSLIGGAEAFF.

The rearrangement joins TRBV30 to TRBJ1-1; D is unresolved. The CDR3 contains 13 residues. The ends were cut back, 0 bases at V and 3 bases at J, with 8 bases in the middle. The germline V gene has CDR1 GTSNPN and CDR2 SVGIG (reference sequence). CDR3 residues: CAWSVSGDTEAFF. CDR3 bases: TGTGCCTGGAGTGTTTCTGGAGACACTGAAGCTTTCTTT.

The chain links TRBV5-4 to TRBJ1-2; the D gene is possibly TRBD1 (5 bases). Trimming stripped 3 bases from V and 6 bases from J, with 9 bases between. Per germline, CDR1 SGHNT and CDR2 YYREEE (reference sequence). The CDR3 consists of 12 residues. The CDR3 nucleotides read TGTGCCAGCAGCTGGGGCAGTGATGGCTACACCTTC. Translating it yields CASSWGSDGYTF.

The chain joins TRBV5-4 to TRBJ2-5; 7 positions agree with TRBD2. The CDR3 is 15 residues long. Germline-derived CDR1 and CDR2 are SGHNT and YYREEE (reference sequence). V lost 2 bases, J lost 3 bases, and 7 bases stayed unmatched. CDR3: CASSFGSSGKETQYF. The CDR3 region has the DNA TGTGCCAGCAGCTTCGGTTCTAGCGGAAAAGAGACCCAGTACTTC.

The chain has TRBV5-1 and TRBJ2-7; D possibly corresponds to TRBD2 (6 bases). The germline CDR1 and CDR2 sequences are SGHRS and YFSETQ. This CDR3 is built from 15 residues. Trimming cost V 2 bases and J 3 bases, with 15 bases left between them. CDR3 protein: CASSFPSGRNYEQYF. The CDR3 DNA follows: TGCGCCAGCAGCTTCCCCTCCGGGAGAAACTACGAGCAGTACTTC.

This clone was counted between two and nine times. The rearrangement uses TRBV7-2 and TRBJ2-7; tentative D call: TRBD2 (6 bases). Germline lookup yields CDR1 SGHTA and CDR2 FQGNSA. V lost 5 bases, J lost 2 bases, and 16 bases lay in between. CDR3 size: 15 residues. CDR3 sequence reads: CASSVEASVAYEQYF. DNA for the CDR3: TGTGCCAGCAGCGTCGAGGCTAGCGTAGCCTACGAGCAGTACTTC.

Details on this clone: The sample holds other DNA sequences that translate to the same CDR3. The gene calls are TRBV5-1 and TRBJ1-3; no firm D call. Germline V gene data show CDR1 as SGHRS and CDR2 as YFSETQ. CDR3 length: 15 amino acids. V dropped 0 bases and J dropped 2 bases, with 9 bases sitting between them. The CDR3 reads CASSLAGGPGNTIYF. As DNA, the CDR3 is TGCGCCAGCAGCTTGGCGGGAGGGCCTGGAAACACCATATATTTT.

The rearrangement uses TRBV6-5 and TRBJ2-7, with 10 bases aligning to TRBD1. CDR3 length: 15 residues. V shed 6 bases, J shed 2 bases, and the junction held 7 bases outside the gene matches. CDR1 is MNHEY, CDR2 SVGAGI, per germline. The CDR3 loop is CASSPDRGRTYEQYF. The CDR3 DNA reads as TGTGCCAGCAGCCCAGACAGGGGGCGAACCTACGAGCAGTACTTC.

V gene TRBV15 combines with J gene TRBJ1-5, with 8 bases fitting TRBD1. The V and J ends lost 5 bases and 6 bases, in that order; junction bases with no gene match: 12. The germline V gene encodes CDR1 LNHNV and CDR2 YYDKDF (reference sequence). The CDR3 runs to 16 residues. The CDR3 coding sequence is TGTGCCACCAGCCCCCATGACAGGGGTGATTTTCAGCCCCAGCATTTT. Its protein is CATSPHDRGDFQPQHF.

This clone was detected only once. As DNA, the CDR3 is TGCGCCAGCAGCTTGGCCCTTGATAAACGGGGGTACGAGCAGTACTTC. Amino acids: CASSLALDKRGYEQYF. This chain uses TRBV5-1 with TRBJ2-7, with TRBD2 as a possible D gene (6 bases). In germline, CDR1 is SGHRS, CDR2 YFSETQ. The germline V and J ends were trimmed by 0 bases and 4 bases, with 17 bases remaining between them. The CDR3 runs to 16 residues.